This T cell receptor beta chain was found in a study of OX40 agonist ivuxolimab in advanced cancers. Study-wide context: Around 40% of patients had received prior checkpoint inhibitor therapy. Whole-study results and caveats: More expanded clones were seen, on average, in CD8+ T cells than in CD4+.

Germline V gene lookup returns CDR1 SGHTA and CDR2 FQGNSA. Trimming cost V 3 bases and J 0 bases, with 9 bases left between them. The CDR3 is 15 residues long. Profiling relied on immunoSEQ multiplex PCR, and the TCRdb table lists in-frame clones only, not all of them. This sample yields some 86,000 clones, of which around 84% are seen a single time; around 6.3% belongs to the top ten. About this clone: Its antigen is undetermined.

Patients had blood sampled at baseline and again on cycle 4 day 1 and cycle 7 day 1. Sequenced here: CD4+ or CD8+ T cells sorted from blood, sampled in a trial of the OX40 agonist ivuxolimab. This TCR derives from an adult with an advanced solid tumor such as melanoma, head and neck, liver or kidney cancer. V gene TRBV7-2 combines with J gene TRBJ2-1; D may match TRBD1 or TRBD2 (6 bases each). The CDR3 here is CASSLGGRSYNEQFF. In nucleotides, the CDR3 is TGTGCCAGCAGCTTGGGGGGCCGCTCCTACAATGAGCAGTTCTTC.